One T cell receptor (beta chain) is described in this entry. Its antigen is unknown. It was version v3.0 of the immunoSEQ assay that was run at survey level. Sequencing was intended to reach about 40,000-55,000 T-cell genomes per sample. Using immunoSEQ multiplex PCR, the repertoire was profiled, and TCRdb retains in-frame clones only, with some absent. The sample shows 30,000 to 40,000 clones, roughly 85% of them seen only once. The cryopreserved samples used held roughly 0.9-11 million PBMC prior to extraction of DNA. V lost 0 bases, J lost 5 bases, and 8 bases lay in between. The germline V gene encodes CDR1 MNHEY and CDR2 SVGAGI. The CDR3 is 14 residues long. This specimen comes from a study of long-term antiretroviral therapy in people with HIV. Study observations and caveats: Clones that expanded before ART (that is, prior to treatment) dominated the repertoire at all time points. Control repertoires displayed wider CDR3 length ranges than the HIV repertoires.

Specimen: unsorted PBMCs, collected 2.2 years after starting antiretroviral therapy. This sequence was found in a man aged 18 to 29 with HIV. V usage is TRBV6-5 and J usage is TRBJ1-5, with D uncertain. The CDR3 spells CASSYSSDYQPQHF. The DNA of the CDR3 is TGTGCCAGCAGTTACTCAAGCGATTATCAGCCCCAGCATTTT.